The clone carrying this T cell receptor beta chain was detected a few times. The sample belongs to a study of blood T cells in healthy people across ages. Through a sample-barcoded 5' primer and a J-beta primer mix, a second PCR was run for about 6 to 11 cycles. TCRdb redid the calling of the 5' RACE reads with MiXCR, one entry per CDR3 protein. This table holds 700,000 or so distinct CDR3 sequences, about 20% found once. Trimming left V 3 bases short and J 1 base short, with 9 bases between. The CDR3 is made up of 14 amino acids. The germline V gene encodes CDR1 SGHTA and CDR2 FQGNSA. The people who gave samples were healthy Caucasians from Russia, aged roughly 6 to 100. Isolating PBMCs gave at least 6 million of these cells per sample.

The chain joins TRBV7-2 to TRBJ1-1, with a possible D match to TRBD1 (6 bases). This TCR derives from a man in his 70s in good health. The material sequenced was blood. The CDR3 DNA follows: TGTGCCAGCAGCTTTTCACAGGGGAACACTGAAGCTTTCTTT. It encodes CASSFSQGNTEAFF.